Below are 24 T cell receptor beta chains sequenced from a single sample in a study of blood T cell repertoires in COVID-19. This table comes from immunoSEQ multiplex PCR, and its TCRdb copy is limited to in-frame clones, with some not included. Found here are 150,000 to 200,000 clones, around four fifths of them singletons; the top ten hold about a tenth. The sequenced material came from peripheral blood. The receptors derive from a human donor in a cohort sampled during active COVID-19.

The CDR3 is CASNTGGGYGYTF. CDR3 bases: TGTGCCAGTAATACAGGGGGTGGCTATGGCTACACCTTC. This rearrangement joins TRBV19 to TRBJ1-2; 8 bases match TRBD1. The CDR3 covers 13 residues. Losses at the gene ends were 7 bases for V and 4 bases for J; bases not matched to a gene: 5. In germline, CDR1 is LNHDA, CDR2 SQIVND (reference sequence).

The chain carries TRBV19 and TRBJ2-7; TRBD1 agrees at 8 bases. The CDR3 has 16 residues. Unmatched junction bases numbered 12, after V lost 3 bases and J lost 5 bases. The germline gives CDR1 LNHDA, CDR2 SQIVND (reference sequence). In nucleotides, the CDR3 is TGTGCCAGTAGTATCTCCAGGGGGCGCATAGGCGACGAGCAGTACTTC. It codes for CASSISRGRIGDEQYF.

This clone showed up just a few times. The rearrangement joins TRBV5-4 to TRBJ1-1; a weak D match, TRBD1 (5 bases). From germline, CDR1 is SGHNT and CDR2 YYREEE (reference sequence). V was clipped by 5 bases and J by 2 bases, with 16 bases between them. The CDR3 totals 15 residues. The CDR3 here is CASRQTRDSNTEAFF. CDR3 coding DNA: TGTGCCAGCAGGCAAACCCGGGACTCAAACACTGAAGCTTTCTTT.

The chain couples TRBV7-9 to TRBJ1-1; 9 positions match TRBD1. After removal of 4 bases from V and 4 bases from J, the junction contained 7 bases not matched to a gene. Looked up from germline, CDR1 is SEHNR and CDR2 is FQNEAQ (reference sequence). The CDR3 loop spans 15 amino acids. This CDR3 reads CASSSVQGAFTEAFF. CDR3 DNA: TGTGCCAGCAGCTCCGTACAGGGGGCGTTCACTGAAGCTTTCTTT.

Written as DNA, the CDR3 is TGTGCCAGCATCCCCGCGGGGGCCACAGATACGCAGTATTTT. Translation: CASIPAGATDTQYF. The rearrangement uses TRBV6-5 and TRBJ2-3, with D perhaps TRBD2 (7 bases). Trimming pared 7 bases from V and 2 bases from J, leaving 13 bases between. The CDR3 contains 14 residues. The germline V gene encodes CDR1 MNHEY and CDR2 SVGAGI.

This clone was seen a few times. Here the CDR3 DNA reads TGTGCCAGCTCATCCCGGGACAGGGATGCCAATCAGCCCCAGCATTTT. This sequence encodes CASSSRDRDANQPQHF. The chain has TRBV18 and TRBJ1-5; 9 bases map to TRBD1. This CDR3 comprises 16 residues. V trimming: 5 bases; J trimming: 3 bases; junction bases outside the gene matches: 8. Germline lookup yields CDR1 KGHSH and CDR2 LQKENI.

The chain's CDR3 is CASRHNTEAFF. The CDR3 DNA sequence: TGTGCCAGCAGACACAACACTGAAGCTTTCTTT. V usage is TRBV6-5 and J usage is TRBJ1-1; D gene unclear. This CDR3 region has 11 residues. Germline CDR1 is MNHEY and CDR2 is SVGAGI. V shed 6 bases and J shed 2 bases, with 4 bases lying between them.

This chain links TRBV7-2 with TRBJ2-2; 7 bases map to TRBD1. Per germline, CDR1 SGHTA and CDR2 FQGNSA. Germline trimming cut 1 base from V and 2 bases from J; bases unmatched to any gene: 10. The CDR3 is 18 residues long. The CDR3 region is CASSLDLGGPLNTGELFF. In DNA, the CDR3 is TGTGCCAGCAGCTTAGATTTAGGGGGCCCGCTCAACACCGGGGAGCTGTTTTTT.

The chain uses TRBV19 and TRBJ2-5; 13 nucleotides match TRBD2. This CDR3 contains 16 residues. Per the germline V gene, CDR1 is LNHDA and CDR2 is SQIVND (reference sequence). V gave up 6 bases and J gave up 7 bases; unmatched junction bases: 11. The CDR3 DNA reads TGTGCCAGTAGACTTAAACTAGCGGGAGGGCCCGGGACCCAGTACTTC. Protein: CASRLKLAGGPGTQYF.

The rearrangement uses TRBV6-5 and TRBJ2-7, with D perhaps matching TRBD2 (5 bases). The CDR3 covers 16 residues. V gave up 0 bases and J gave up 0 bases, with 12 bases separating them. Germline V gene data show CDR1 as MNHEY and CDR2 as SVGAGI. CDR3 sequence reads: CASSYSPGESSYEQYF. Written as DNA, the CDR3 is TGTGCCAGCAGTTACTCGCCCGGGGAGAGCTCCTACGAGCAGTACTTC.

V gene TRBV15 combines with J gene TRBJ1-2; tentative D call: TRBD1 (5 bases). CDR1 and CDR2 (germline): LNHNV, YYDKDF (reference sequence). V dropped 5 bases and J dropped 4 bases, with 17 bases sitting between them. This CDR3 comprises 15 residues. CDR3 in DNA: TGTGCCACCAGCGTGCGGAAAGGGCAGGGCTATGGCTACACCTTC. Translation gives CATSVRKGQGYGYTF.

This sequence joins TRBV6-2 or TRBV6-3 and TRBJ1-5; 7 bases fit TRBD1. Germline V gives CDR1 MNHEY, CDR2 SVGEGT. The trim removed 4 bases at V and 4 bases at J, leaving 7 bases unmatched. The CDR3 runs to 15 residues. This chain's CDR3 is CASSSPGQANQPQHF. DNA for the CDR3: TGTGCCAGCAGTTCCCCCGGACAGGCTAATCAGCCCCAGCATTTT.

This chain uses TRBV3-1 (or the pseudogene TRBV3-2) with TRBJ2-7; 8 nucleotides agree with TRBD2. Trimming removed 2 bases from V and 4 bases from J; junction bases left unmatched: 4. CDR1 and CDR2 from the germline V gene are LGHDT and YNNKEL (reference sequence). The CDR3 totals 14 residues. The CDR3 loop is CASSQTGGRYEQYF. CDR3 coding DNA: TGTGCCAGCAGCCAAACGGGAGGGCGGTACGAGCAGTACTTC.

This sequence joins TRBV6-5 and TRBJ2-3; D might be TRBD2 (6 bases). The ends were cut back, 8 bases at V and 2 bases at J, with 11 bases in the middle. CDR1 is MNHEY and CDR2 is SVGAGI in the germline V gene. This CDR3 comprises 13 residues. CDR3 DNA: TGTGCCAGCTCGACTAGGGACACAGATACGCAGTATTTT. Encoded protein: CASSTRDTDTQYF.

The chain uses TRBV2 and TRBJ2-7; 8 positions match TRBD2. The CDR3 consists of 15 residues. Germline CDR1 and CDR2: SNHLY and FYNNEI. V lost 4 bases to trimming and J lost 0 bases; unmatched junction nucleotides: 5. The CDR3 is CASSVELAVSYEQYF. In nucleotides, the CDR3 is TGTGCCAGCAGTGTGGAACTAGCGGTCTCCTACGAGCAGTACTTC.

The chain couples TRBV20-1 to TRBJ2-1; no clear D gene. This CDR3 is 10 amino acids long. V shed 0 bases and J shed 12 bases, with 6 bases lying between them. Germline assignment: CDR1 DFQATT and CDR2 SNEGSKA (reference sequence). In DNA form, the CDR3 reads TGCAGTGCTAGAGATAGATGGCAGTTCTTC. Amino acids: CSARDRWQFF.

The chain carries TRBV6-1 and TRBJ1-1; no reliable D call. Germline-derived CDR1 and CDR2 are MNHNS and SASEGT. The CDR3 sequence is 14 residues long. V was shortened by 2 bases and J by 2 bases, with 9 bases between the two germline ends. CDR3 sequence (DNA): TGTGCCAGCAGTGAATCAGGTTATAACACTGAAGCTTTCTTT. This sequence encodes CASSESGYNTEAFF.

The chain employs TRBV5-1 and TRBJ2-5, with D perhaps TRBD2 (6 bases). CDR1 and CDR2 from the germline V gene are SGHRS and YFSETQ. The ends were cut back, 0 bases at V and 5 bases at J, with 14 bases in the middle. The CDR3 covers 15 residues. CDR3 loop: CASSLEGLTGETQYF. CDR3 coding DNA: TGCGCCAGCAGCTTGGAGGGACTGACGGGGGAGACCCAGTACTTC.

This chain connects TRBV9 to TRBJ2-3; maybe TRBD2 (7 bases). Per the germline V gene, CDR1 is SGDLS and CDR2 is YYNGEE. V gave up 4 bases and J gave up 0 bases, with 18 bases separating them. The CDR3 spans 17 residues. The CDR3 nucleotides read TGTGCCAGCAGCCCCCGGGGGCTAGCGGCTAGCACAGATACGCAGTATTTT. It encodes CASSPRGLAASTDTQYF.

CDR3 sequence reads: CASSQQGIATQYF. CDR3 coding DNA: TGCGCCAGCAGCCAACAGGGTATAGCGACCCAGTACTTC. This sequence joins TRBV4-3 and TRBJ2-5, with D possibly TRBD1 on 5 matching bases. In germline, CDR1 is LGHNA, CDR2 YSLEER. The CDR3 extends over 13 amino acids. Trimming stripped 2 bases from V and 7 bases from J, with 11 bases between.

The CDR3 spells CASSLTGEETQYF. DNA for the CDR3: TGCGCCAGCAGCTTGACAGGGGAAGAGACCCAGTACTTC. V usage is TRBV5-1 and J usage is TRBJ2-5; 7 positions match TRBD1. J gave up 3 bases and V 1 base, and 0 bases lay outside the gene matches. From germline, CDR1 is SGHRS and CDR2 YFSETQ. The CDR3 has 13 amino acids.

This sequence joins TRBV7-8 and TRBJ1-2; D is undetermined. The V gene's germline CDR1 is SGHVS and CDR2 FQNEAQ. Trimming left V 0 bases short and J 8 bases short, with 7 bases between. The CDR3 is 12 residues long. The CDR3 coding sequence is TGTGCCAGCAGCTTAGCGGGGAGCGGCTACACCTTC. The encoded protein is CASSLAGSGYTF.

The J gene is TRBJ2-7, the V gene TRBV7-6, with a weak D call TRBD2 (5 bases). Germline assignment: CDR1 SGHVS and CDR2 FNYEAQ. Trimming cost V 0 bases and J 4 bases, with 7 bases left between them. The CDR3 sequence is 13 residues long. The CDR3 protein is CASSLAREYEQYF. DNA of the CDR3: TGTGCCAGCAGCTTAGCTCGGGAATACGAGCAGTACTTC.

The CDR3 DNA sequence: TGTGCCAGCAGTGAACTGGGGGCCAGCAATCAGCCCCAGCATTTT. This encodes CASSELGASNQPQHF. This rearrangement joins TRBV6-1 to TRBJ1-5, with a possible D match to TRBD1 (6 bases). The V and J ends lost 2 bases and 1 base respectively, with 9 bases between them. In germline, CDR1 is MNHNS, CDR2 SASEGT. The CDR3 sequence is 15 residues long.